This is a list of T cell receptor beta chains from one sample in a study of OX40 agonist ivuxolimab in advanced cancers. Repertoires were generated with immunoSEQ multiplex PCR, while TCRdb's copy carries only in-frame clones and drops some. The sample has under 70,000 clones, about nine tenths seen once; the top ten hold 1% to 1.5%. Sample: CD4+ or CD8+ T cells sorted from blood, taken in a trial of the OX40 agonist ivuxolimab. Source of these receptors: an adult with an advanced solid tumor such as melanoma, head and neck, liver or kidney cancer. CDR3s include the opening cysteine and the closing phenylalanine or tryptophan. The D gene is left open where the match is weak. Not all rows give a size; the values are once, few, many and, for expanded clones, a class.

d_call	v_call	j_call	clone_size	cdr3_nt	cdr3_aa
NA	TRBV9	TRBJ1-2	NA	TGTGCCAGCAGCGCTAACTATGGCTACACCTTC	CASSANYGYTF
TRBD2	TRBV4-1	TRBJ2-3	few	TGCGCCAGCAGCCAGAAAGGGGCGGGAGGTACAGATACGCAGTATTTT	CASSQKGAGGTDTQYF
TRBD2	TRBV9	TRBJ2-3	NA	TGTGCCAGCAACCCTAGCGGGCAAAGCACAGATACGCAGTATTTT	CASNPSGQSTDTQYF
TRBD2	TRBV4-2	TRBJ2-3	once	TGTGCCAGCAGCCAAGAAGAAGGGCCGGGAGGGGCAGATACGCAGTATTTT	CASSQEEGPGGADTQYF
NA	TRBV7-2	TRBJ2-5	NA	TGTGCCAGCAGCCTCTATGGGGAGACCCAGTACTTC	CASSLYGETQYF
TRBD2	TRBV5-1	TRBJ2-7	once	TGCGCCAGCAGCTTGGACCTAGCGGGAGCTCGGGGCGAGCAGTACTTC	CASSLDLAGARGEQYF
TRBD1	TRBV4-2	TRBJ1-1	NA	TGTGCCAGCAGCCAAGGGGACAGATCGAACACTGAAGCTTTCTTT	CASSQGDRSNTEAFF
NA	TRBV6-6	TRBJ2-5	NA	TGTGCCAGCAGTGGGCAAGAGACCCAGTACTTC	CASSGQETQYF
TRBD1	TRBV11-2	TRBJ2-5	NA	TGTGCCAGCAGCCCGACAGGGGTTAAAGAGACCCAGTACTTC	CASSPTGVKETQYF
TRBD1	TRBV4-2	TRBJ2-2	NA	TGTGCCAGCAGCCATATAAGGGGGCGGACCGGGGAGCTGTTTTTT	CASSHIRGRTGELFF
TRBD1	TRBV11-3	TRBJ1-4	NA	TGTGCCAGCAGCCTCGGACAGGTTCCTAATGAAAAACTGTTTTTT	CASSLGQVPNEKLFF
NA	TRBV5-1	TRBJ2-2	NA	TGCGCCAGCAGCTTGGAGGGGTCCGGGGAGCTGTTTTTT	CASSLEGSGELFF
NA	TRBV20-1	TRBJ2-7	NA	TGCAGTGCTAGTCTAGCTCTCGAGCAGTACTTC	CSASLALEQYF
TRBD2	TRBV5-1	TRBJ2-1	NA	TGCGCCAGCAGCTTGGTAGCAGGGAGGGACAATGAGCAGTTCTTC	CASSLVAGRDNEQFF
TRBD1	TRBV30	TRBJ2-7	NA	TGTGCCTTGGGACAGGGGGCAATGTACGAGCAGTACTTC	CALGQGAMYEQYF
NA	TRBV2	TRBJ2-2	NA	TGTGCCAGCATGGTGGGAGGCCTCACCGGGGAGCTGTTTTTT	CASMVGGLTGELFF
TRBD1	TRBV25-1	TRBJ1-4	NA	TGTGCCAGCAGTGCCTCCGGGACAGGATTATGGGAAAAACTGTTTTTT	CASSASGTGLWEKLFF
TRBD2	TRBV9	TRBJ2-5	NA	TGTGCCAGCAGCGTAGAGGGTAGCGGGAGTTCGGAGACCCAGTACTTC	CASSVEGSGSSETQYF
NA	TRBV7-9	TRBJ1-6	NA	TGTGCCAGCAGCCTAAATTATCCACCCCTCCACTTT	CASSLNYPPLHF